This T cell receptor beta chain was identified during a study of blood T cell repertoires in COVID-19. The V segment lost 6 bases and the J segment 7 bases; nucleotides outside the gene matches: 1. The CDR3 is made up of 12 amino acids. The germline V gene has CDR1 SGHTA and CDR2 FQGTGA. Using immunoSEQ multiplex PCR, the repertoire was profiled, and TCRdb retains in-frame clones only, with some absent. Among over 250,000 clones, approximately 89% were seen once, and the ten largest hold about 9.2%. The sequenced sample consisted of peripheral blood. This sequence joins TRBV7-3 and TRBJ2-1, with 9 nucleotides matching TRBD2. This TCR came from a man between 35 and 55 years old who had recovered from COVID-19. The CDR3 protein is CASSTSGNEQFF. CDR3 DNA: TGTGCCAGCAGTACTAGCGGGAATGAGCAGTTCTTC.